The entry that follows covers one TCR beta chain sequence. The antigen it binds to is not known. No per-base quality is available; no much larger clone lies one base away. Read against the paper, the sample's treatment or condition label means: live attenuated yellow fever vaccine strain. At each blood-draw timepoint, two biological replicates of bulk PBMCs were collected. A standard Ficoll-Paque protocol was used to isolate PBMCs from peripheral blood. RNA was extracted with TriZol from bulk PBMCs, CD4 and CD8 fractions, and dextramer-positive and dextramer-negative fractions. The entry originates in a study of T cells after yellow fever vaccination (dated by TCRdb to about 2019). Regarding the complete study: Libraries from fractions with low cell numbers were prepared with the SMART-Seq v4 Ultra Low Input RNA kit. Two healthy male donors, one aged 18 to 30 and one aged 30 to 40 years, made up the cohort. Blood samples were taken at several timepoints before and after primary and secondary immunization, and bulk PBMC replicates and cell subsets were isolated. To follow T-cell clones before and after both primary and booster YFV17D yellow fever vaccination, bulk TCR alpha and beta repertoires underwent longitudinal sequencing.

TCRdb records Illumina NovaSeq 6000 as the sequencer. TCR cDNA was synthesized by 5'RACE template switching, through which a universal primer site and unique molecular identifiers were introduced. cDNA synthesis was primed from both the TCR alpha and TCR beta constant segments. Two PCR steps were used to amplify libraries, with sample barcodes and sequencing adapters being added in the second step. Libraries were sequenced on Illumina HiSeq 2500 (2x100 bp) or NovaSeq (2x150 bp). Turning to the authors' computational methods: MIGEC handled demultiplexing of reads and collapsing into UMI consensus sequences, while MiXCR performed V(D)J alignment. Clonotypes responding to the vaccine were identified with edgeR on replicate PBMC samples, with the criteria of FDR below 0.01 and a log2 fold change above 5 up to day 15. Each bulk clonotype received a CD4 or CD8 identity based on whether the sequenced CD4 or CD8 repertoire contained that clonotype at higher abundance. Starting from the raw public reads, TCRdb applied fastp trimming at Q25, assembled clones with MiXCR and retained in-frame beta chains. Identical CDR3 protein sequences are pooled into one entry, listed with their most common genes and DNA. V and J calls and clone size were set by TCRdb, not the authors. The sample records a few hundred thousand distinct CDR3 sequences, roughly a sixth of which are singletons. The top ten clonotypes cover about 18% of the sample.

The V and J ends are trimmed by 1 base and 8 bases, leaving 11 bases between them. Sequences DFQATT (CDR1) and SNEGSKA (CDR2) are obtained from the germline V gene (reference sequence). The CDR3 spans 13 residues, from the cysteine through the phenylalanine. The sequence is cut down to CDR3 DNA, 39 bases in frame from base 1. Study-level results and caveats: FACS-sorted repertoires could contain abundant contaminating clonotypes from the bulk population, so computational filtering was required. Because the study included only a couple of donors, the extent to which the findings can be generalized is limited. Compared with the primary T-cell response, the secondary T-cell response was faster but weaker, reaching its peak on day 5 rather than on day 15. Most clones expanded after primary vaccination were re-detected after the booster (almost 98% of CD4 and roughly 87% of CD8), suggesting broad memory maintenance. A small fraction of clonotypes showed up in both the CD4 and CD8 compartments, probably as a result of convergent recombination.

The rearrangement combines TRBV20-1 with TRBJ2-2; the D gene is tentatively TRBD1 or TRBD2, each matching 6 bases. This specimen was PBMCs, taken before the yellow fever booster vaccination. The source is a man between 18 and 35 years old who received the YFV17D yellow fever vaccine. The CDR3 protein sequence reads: CSARVSGAGELFF. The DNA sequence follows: TGCAGTGCTAGAGTATCGGGGGCGGGGGAGCTGTTTTTT.